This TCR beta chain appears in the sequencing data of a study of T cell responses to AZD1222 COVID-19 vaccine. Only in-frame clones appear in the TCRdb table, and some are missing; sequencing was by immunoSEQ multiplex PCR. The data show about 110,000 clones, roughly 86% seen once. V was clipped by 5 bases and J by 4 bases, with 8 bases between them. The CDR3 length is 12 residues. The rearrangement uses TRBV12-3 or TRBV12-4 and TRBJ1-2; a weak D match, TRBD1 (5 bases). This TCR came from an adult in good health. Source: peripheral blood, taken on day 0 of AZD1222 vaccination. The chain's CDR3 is CASSPGGYGYTF. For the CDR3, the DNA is TGTGCCAGCAGTCCCGGGGGCTATGGCTACACCTTC.